This T cell receptor (beta chain) was recorded in a study of cytomegalovirus exposure and HLA in healthy donors. This CDR3 has 15 residues. Study results and caveats: V- and J-gene trimming of TCR beta was linked (in a later analysis) to a missense DCLRE1C variant.

Regarding this clone: Its antigen is not identified.

It was with 60 Vbeta and 13 Jbeta primers that the PCR ran. As handled by the study authors: Among the unique TCR beta chains that a later analysis counted, around 72 million in all, 10 million to 13 million were shared. Here immunoSEQ multiplex PCR was the method, and the copy in TCRdb shows in-frame clones only, minus some. That table gives V, J and clone size, and the DNA gave D and trimming. Of 100,000 or so clones in the sample, 65% to 75% were seen once. This TCR came from a woman between 40 and 50 years old in good health and CMV-seronegative. The chain couples TRBV12-2 to TRBJ2-3; the listed D gene, TRBD2, was not tested against the DNA. TRBV12-2 is given as a pseudogene. Material for sequencing was PBMCs. As DNA, the CDR3 is TGTGCAAGTCGCTTGCCGAACTCGGGGGGAGATACGCAGTATTTT. This sequence encodes CASRLPNSGGDTQYF.